A single T cell receptor (beta chain) is shown here with its context. What it binds is unknown. The length of the CDR3 is 13 residues. Germline V gene lookup returns CDR1 MNHEY and CDR2 SMNVEV (reference sequence). Trimming cost V 5 bases and J 1 base, with 8 bases left between them. Primers for the PCR totalled 60 Vbeta and 13 Jbeta. Generated by immunoSEQ multiplex PCR, the TCRdb table keeps only in-frame clones and is missing some. The data hold over 250,000 clones, with roughly 90% observed a single time. These data are taken from a study of cytomegalovirus exposure and HLA in healthy donors. General study points: CMV antigen specificity of three CMV-associated chains was confirmed in vitro. There were several of the most significant clusters that appeared linked to common viral pathogens in a later analysis.

The source material was PBMCs. The V and J genes are TRBV27 and TRBJ1-1, with D possibly being TRBD1 (6 bases). The origin of this receptor is a man aged 40-49 years in good health and CMV-seropositive. CDR3 sequence: CASSPQGNTEAFF. The CDR3 nucleotides read TGTGCCAGCAGTCCACAGGGGAACACTGAAGCTTTCTTT.